This T cell receptor beta chain was recorded in a study of cytomegalovirus exposure and HLA in healthy donors (TCRdb year 2017). For the study in its entirety: An earlier analysis of several hundred of the donors reported approximately 300 Gb of sequence data and roughly 100 million unique TCR beta sequences from 150 million to 200 million T cells. An early release covering roughly 600 HLA-typed donors comprised about 300 gigabases of sequencing data and tens of millions of unique TCR sequences. Of the 300 to 500 genotyped donors, less than 90% were placed in the genetic ancestry cluster associated with self-reported Caucasian donors. The aim of the study was to test whether cataloging public T cell receptors could identify signatures of past pathogen exposure. The study profiled the T cell repertoires of 666 subjects by immunosequencing and related them to cytomegalovirus serostatus. In addition to the first cohort of 666 subjects, a separate validation cohort of about 120 different subjects was used. The study combined high-throughput TCR immunosequencing, statistical association of individual TCRs with disease status, and machine learning to predict cytomegalovirus infection status. In a later analysis, previously published TCR beta repertoires from several hundred donors were re-analyzed and high-resolution HLA genotyping was added so that TCR occurrence patterns could be studied. Rather than drawing on any new phenotypic data, the later analysis identified candidate immune exposures from TCR beta sequences and the way those sequences occurred across donors. An earlier analysis of some 500 of the donors used high-throughput TCR beta sequencing to judge whether each TCR beta V gene segment behaved as functional or pseudogenic. Alongside the repertoire data, information on donor age, sex, ethnicity and CMV serostatus was compiled. In a later genetic analysis, genome-wide SNP genotypes for about 65% of the 666 donors were used, and that subset was treated as a discovery cohort. Every repertoire in the discovery cohort had been generated on one and the same sequencing platform. Class I and class II HLA loci were covered by the typing at four-digit resolution. The number of donors typed differed by locus, with roughly 629-640 for A, B, C, DRB1 and DQB1, more than 500 for DQA1, nearly 610 for DPA1, and around 430 for DPB1. Because of strong linkage in the cohort, roughly 5 DR-DQ haplotypes were treated as single units for association and clustering. On average, 235,054 unique TCR beta nucleotide sequences were sequenced per donor among more than 350 genotyped donors of the cohort, with around 19% of those sequences being non-productive.

The full study reports these points: A later analysis reported that several top co-occurrence clusters appeared linked to parvovirus B19, influenza, CMV and Epstein-Barr virus. In a later analysis, HLA-associated TCR beta chains showed more clonal expansion and lower generation probabilities than non-associated chains that were equally common. Cytomegalovirus status was reported to be diagnosed by the classifier with high specificity and sensitivity in both the original and validation cohorts. In vitro tests confirmed that three of the cytomegalovirus-associated TCR beta chains recognize cytomegalovirus antigens. According to a later genetic analysis, donors in an Asian-associated ancestry cluster had fewer N-insertions in productive TCRs than the approximately 700-donor mean. Sequencing depth was assumed to be roughly uniform across donors in the presence/absence analyses, though that assumption may not hold. In a later analysis, 15,000 to 20,000 TCR beta sequences were associated with specific HLA alleles at a false discovery rate of 0.05. While some public TCRs were present in many individuals, most TCR sequences turned up only very rarely across donors. The study listed 164 TCR beta chains as associated with cytomegalovirus. The authors suggested that the approach could potentially be extended to other disease states and immunological phenotypes. The cohort was sequenced for TCR beta chains only, and without alpha or paired-chain data the features that could be detected were limited. The 87-base-pair reads could not distinguish some IMGT-functional V segments, including TRBV6-2 and TRBV6-3, so those segments were excluded. Most CMV-associated TCR beta chains appeared to be HLA-restricted in a later analysis, and the HLA associations seemed to be driven largely by CMV exposure. A further reported finding was that TCR beta sequences accurately predicted the HLA-A and HLA-B alleles for most subjects in the first cohort. The earlier analysis of 587 of the donors excluded some 16 rarely observed V segments, including chromosome 9 orphons, because counts were too low. In an earlier analysis of about 600 of the donors, most TCR beta V segments appeared in productive rearrangements about 87% or about 30% of the time, broadly matching IMGT annotations. A cluster of highly shared sequence variants was judged likely to represent a technical artifact of the sequencing pipeline. Because HLA typing was unavailable for some donors at each locus, only the typed subset was used in association tests. An association between a missense DCLRE1C variant and V-gene and J-gene trimming of TCR beta chains was found in a later genetic analysis and replicated in an independent cohort. For the cohort, immune exposure information was limited to CMV serostatus. Strong co-occurrence of HLA alleles, especially DR and DQ, made assigning TCR associations to individual alleles difficult. Correlated functional status among segregating V segments might be attributable to linkage disequilibrium, but an unknown experimental factor could not be ruled out. In a later analysis, TCR association rates were found to vary across HLA loci, with the most associated TCRs seen for DRB1 alleles and the fewest for HLA-C alleles.

Library creation used the immunoSEQ multiplex PCR assay. For the multiplex PCR, a mixture combining 60 forward primers for TCR Vbeta segments and 13 reverse primers for TCR Jbeta segments was used. Amplification of the CDR3 region of rearranged TCR beta genes was performed with a multiplex PCR assay on genomic DNA. Amplified TCR beta libraries were sequenced as 87-base-pair reads on the Illumina HiSeq System. The published analysis was carried out like this. A later analysis counted about 80 million unique TCR beta chains across the 550 to 750 repertoires, and around 9.9 million of these chains were shared by at least two donors. Raw reads were error-corrected and collapsed into unique sequences with a nearest-neighbor algorithm that merged closely related sequences to remove PCR and sequencing errors. V, D and J gene segments were assigned by aligning CDR3 sequences to IMGT reference sequences. For a sequence to be retained, a match of at least six nucleotides was required to both a V gene segment and a J gene segment. A rearrangement was called productive if the CDR3 had no stop codons and remained in frame with V and J, and every other rearrangement was called non-productive. Following IMGT convention, CDR3 was defined as the stretch from the second conserved V-encoded cysteine to the conserved J-encoded phenylalanine. In an earlier analysis of more than 550 of the donors, sequences lacking an unambiguous match to a single V gene segment were excluded. In an earlier analysis of several hundred of the donors, a V segment was called functional when productive rearrangements were above 56.7%, and segregating when the standard deviation between donors exceeded 5%. A statistical classification framework was built to diagnose cytomegalovirus status from the catalog of TCR beta chain sequences. In a later analysis, TCR nucleotide sequences were compared against IMGT/GENE-DB human TR gene sequences so that V and J genes could be assigned. In a later analysis, CDR3 sequences and most-parsimonious VDJ recombination scenarios were assigned using the TCRdist pipeline. In a later analysis, each TCR beta chain was defined by its CDR3 amino acid sequence together with its V-gene family, and reads without a unique V-gene family were excluded. As a way to deal with suspected cross-contamination and a sequencing artifact, a later analysis dropped more than 500 nucleotide sequences that were highly shared and had low generation probability. For each public chain, a later analysis derived a clonal expansion index from normalized ranks of inferred template counts within each repertoire. Generation probabilities in a later analysis came from a VDJ recombination model fitted to out-of-frame rearrangements, and those results were checked against IGoR. In a later analysis, hypergeometric tests were used to score TCR-TCR, TCR-HLA and TCR-CMV co-occurrence, with a repertoire-size bias correction applied to TCR pairs. To estimate false discovery rates, a later analysis permuted the HLA or CMV assignments 20 times. In a later analysis, co-occurring TCRs were grouped with DBSCAN, and TCRdist sequence similarity was added when clustering was performed within HLA-allele-positive subsets. Co-occurrence clustering excluded repertoires with fewer than 30,000 or more than 120,000 public chains, plus five with anomalous nucleotide sharing. TCRdb provides this immuneACCESS table in a form limited to in-frame rearrangements. Some clones are lacking; in checked studies, under half of them reflect an unresolved V gene, and why the rest are absent is not known. Clone size and V and J calls were adopted from that table, with D and trimming inferred from the DNA. This sample has some 150,000 clones in its table, and about three quarters of those were observed once. Of the sample, about 1.5% falls within the top ten clones.

The germline V gene yields ENHRY for CDR1 and SYGVKD for CDR2. Trimmed from V: 4 bases; trimmed from J: 8 bases; junction bases lacking a gene match: 10. The CDR3, from cysteine to phenylalanine, totals 14 residues. Only CDR3 DNA remains: 42 bases, in frame from the first base. The cohort consisted of some 730 healthy bone marrow donors. At the time of sampling, every cohort member was nominally healthy, though immune exposures that went unrecorded were likely present. The donor was CMV seronegative and belonged to the group of roughly 330 seronegative cohort members. Every donor gave a peripheral blood sample, and the peripheral blood mononuclear cells from that sample were used for TCR beta sequencing. The Qiagen DNeasy Blood Extraction Kit was used to extract genomic DNA from the blood cell samples. This clone has only a few counts. This clone's antigen is unknown. Base qualities are not recorded, but no much larger clone differs from it by a single base.

This TCR was sampled from a woman aged 30 to 39 in good health and CMV-seronegative. This chain is built from TRBV10-3 and TRBJ1-2; TRBD1 lines up with 7 middle nucleotides. Sequencing was done on a sample of PBMCs. The DNA sequence is TGTGCCATCAGTGGGGTAACAGGGGTTGACGGCTACACCTTC. This sequence encodes CAISGVTGVDGYTF.